The T cell receptor beta chain described here comes from a study of shared clonotypes between healthy human individuals. Points from the study as a whole: Deeper or shallower sequencing was expected to change how clonotypes are shared among donors.

The CDR3 totals 16 residues. V lost 3 bases to trimming and J lost 1 base; unmatched junction nucleotides: 8. Germline CDR1 and CDR2: LNHNV and YYDKDF (reference sequence). Genomic DNA of each subset was evenly split across several immunoSEQ plates. Ten immunoSEQ deep assay plates were used to sequence unsorted PBMC DNA. Using immunoSEQ multiplex PCR, the repertoire was profiled, and TCRdb retains in-frame clones only, with some absent. The sample lists hundreds of thousands of clones; roughly three quarters were seen once. Study donors comprised healthy, HIV-negative adults devoid of recent acute infection or vaccination. This clone appeared once. Its target is not known.

The origin of this receptor is a woman aged 40 to 49 in good health. Some clones in this sample may be carry-over from other donors' samples. Input material: PBMCs. V and J are TRBV15 and TRBJ1-1; 7 nucleotides match TRBD1. The CDR3 here is CATSRGEGQPNTEAFF. CDR3 nucleotides: TGTGCCACCAGCAGGGGGGAGGGACAGCCGAACACTGAAGCTTTCTTT.